Below are 18 T cell receptor delta chains sequenced from a single sample in a study of Vδ1+ human thymocytes. Study outcomes and limitations: In the thymus, TRG and TRD repertoires looked highly polyclonal with Gaussian CDR3 lengths.

Extracted RNA was reverse transcribed into cDNA. Pooled V-gene forward primers with one constant-region reverse primer generated the CDR3 amplicons by multiplex PCR. TCRdb reprocessed the multiplex PCR reads using CATT. Here the sample spans 50,000 to 60,000 delta-chain clones, about 14% being singletons. Their antigen targets remain unknown. Source material: Vdelta1+ gamma-delta thymocytes from the thymus. Subset here: FACS-sorted CD3+ TCRalphabeta- TCRVdelta1+ TCRVdelta2- thymocytes. These TCRs come from a girl under three years old who had congenital heart surgery.

This clone was counted only a few times. The limits of the CDR3 on the DNA are not certain, so only TCRdb's listed CDR3 is given. The chain employs TRAV29/DV5 and TRDJ1; TRDD3 reflects the table's D call only, with no check against the DNA. Germline CDR1 and CDR2: NSMFDY and ISSIKDK. The CDR3 has 25 amino acids, counting both end residues. CDR3 amino acids: CSVLLCSKPPSSNSLGGEYTDKLIF.

The rearrangement uses TRDV1 and TRDJ1, with 8 bases that match TRDD2. Germline V gene lookup returns CDR1 TSWWSYY and CDR2 QGS. V lost 2 bases and J lost 0; bases outside the gene matches: 23. The CDR3 covers 22 residues. DNA for the CDR3: TGTGCTCTTGGGGAAAGGGCTTCCTACGTTGGCGATACCCGGGGGTACACCGATAAACTCATCTTT. It specifies CALGERASYVGDTRGYTDKLIF.

In its sample, this clone was seen a few times. The V and J genes are TRDV2 and TRDJ3; 10 positions match TRDD3. The CDR3 extends over 18 amino acids. Germline CDR1 reads GEAIGNYY; CDR2 reads EKD. After removal of 0 bases from V and 1 base from J, the junction contained 2 bases not matched to a gene. The CDR3 spells CACDTGGIRSWDTRQMFF. In nucleotides, the CDR3 is TGTGCCTGTGACACCGGGGGGATACGATCCTGGGACACCCGACAGATGTTTTTC.

The chain couples TRDV2 to TRDJ1, with D unresolved. Deletions cut 2 bases from V and 0 bases from J, with 15 bases between. The CDR3 is 16 amino acids. Germline V gene data show CDR1 as GEAIGNYY and CDR2 as EKD. DNA of the CDR3: TGTGCCTGTGACATCACTGACTACTCGTACACCGATAAACTCATCTTT. This sequence encodes CACDITDYSYTDKLIF.

J is TRDJ1 and V is TRDV1, with 10 bases aligning to TRDD3. Germline-derived CDR1 and CDR2 are TSWWSYY and QGS. Losses at the gene ends were 2 bases for V and 0 bases for J; bases not matched to a gene: 9. The CDR3 has 18 amino acids. In nucleotides, the CDR3 is TGTGCTCTTGGGGAAAAATCACGAACTGGGGGATACACCGATAAACTCATCTTT. Translation gives CALGEKSRTGGYTDKLIF.

Only a few counts were recorded for this clone. The chain carries TRDV1 and TRDJ1, with D perhaps matching TRDD3 (8 bases). Germline V CDR1 and CDR2: TSWWSYY, QGS. Trimming cost V 3 bases and J 1 base, with 42 bases left between them. The CDR3 has 25 residues. CDR3 coding DNA: TGTGCTCTTGGGGACCTAACGGCCTTCCTGATGTATACTGGGGGTTGCGCCGACTCCACCGATAAACTCATCTTT. Residues: CALGDLTAFLMYTGGCADSTDKLIF.

This clone was counted a few times. J is TRDJ1 and V is TRDV1; D might be TRDD2 or TRDD3, each matching 5 bases. The CDR3 sequence is 22 residues long. Per germline, CDR1 TSWWSYY and CDR2 QGS. Trimming stripped 5 bases from V and 3 bases from J, with 37 bases between. CDR3 region: CALGPGGGLHDLGLLVSDKLIF. The CDR3 DNA reads as TGTGCTCTTGGGCCCGGAGGGGGGCTCCACGACTTAGGCCTACTAGTTTCCGATAAACTCATCTTT.

In its sample, this clone was seen a few times. This chain links TRDV2 with TRDJ1; 10 bases agree with TRDD3. Trimming cost V 5 bases and J 3 bases; bases outside gene matches: 26. The CDR3 has 21 residues. The germline gives CDR1 GEAIGNYY, CDR2 EKD. The CDR3 sequence is CACVFLPYWGMRVRLADKLIF. In nucleotides, the CDR3 is TGTGCCTGTGTGTTTTTGCCTTACTGGGGGATGAGAGTTCGGTTAGCCGATAAACTCATCTTT.

The table lists this clone with a few counts. The chain couples TRAV29/DV5 to TRDJ1; 9 positions agree with TRDD3. Trimming at V came to 0 bases and at J to 0 bases, leaving 33 bases not matched to a gene. Germline CDR1 is NSMFDY and CDR2 is ISSIKDK. The CDR3 runs 25 residues. The CDR3 nucleotides are TGTGCAGCAAGCGCAAGAGAAGTCCTACTCCGAGGCAAGGTGGGGGATAAATGGAACACCGATAAACTCATCTTT. It codes for CAASAREVLLRGKVGDKWNTDKLIF.

This chain uses TRDV1 with TRDJ1; TRDD3 aligns across 9 bases. The CDR3 spans 15 residues. With V trimmed by 4 bases and J by 0 bases, 3 bases remained unmatched. Germline-derived CDR1 and CDR2 are TSWWSYY and QGS. The CDR3 bases are TGTGCTCTTGGGGGGCCTGGGGGATACACCGATAAACTCATCTTT. Encoded protein: CALGGPGGYTDKLIF.

The chain recombines TRDV1 with TRDJ1; the D is unclear. From germline, CDR1 is TSWWSYY and CDR2 QGS. Trimming left V 0 bases short and J 1 base short, with 15 bases between. The CDR3 consists of 17 residues. For the CDR3, the DNA is TGTGCTCTTGGGGAACTATCCTCCCGCGAAGGCACCGATAAACTCATCTTT. As protein: CALGELSSREGTDKLIF.

This rearrangement joins TRDV1 to TRDJ1; D remains unclear. The CDR3 covers 15 residues. Per germline, CDR1 TSWWSYY and CDR2 QGS. Deletions cut 0 bases from V and 3 bases from J, with 11 bases between. CDR3 loop: CALGELRRASDKLIF. The DNA of the CDR3 is TGTGCTCTTGGGGAACTCCGGCGTGCCTCCGATAAACTCATCTTT.

This chain joins TRDV1 and TRDJ1; D gene uncertain. Trimming left V 0 bases short and J 0 bases short, with 17 bases between. The CDR3 is 18 amino acids. CDR1 and CDR2 from the germline V gene are TSWWSYY and QGS. The CDR3 region is CALGELFGRQSHTDKLIF. CDR3 sequence (DNA): TGTGCTCTTGGGGAACTTTTTGGGAGACAATCCCACACCGATAAACTCATCTTT.

A note on this clone: A much more abundant neighbour one base away suggests this may be a read error. The rearrangement joins TRDV2 to TRDJ1; D is uncertain. Trimming cost V 2 bases and J 3 bases, with 27 bases left between them. The CDR3 runs to 19 residues. Germline assignment: CDR1 GEAIGNYY and CDR2 EKD. In DNA form, the CDR3 reads TGTGCCTGTGACATCGATTCCCAGACGATTGAGCATTACGCCGATAAACTCATCTTT. Protein product: CACDIDSQTIEHYADKLIF.

This chain joins TRDV1 and TRDJ1, with 11 positions matching TRDD3. V was clipped by 2 bases and J by 11 bases; unmatched bases: 28. Germline assignment: CDR1 TSWWSYY and CDR2 QGS. The CDR3 extends over 21 amino acids. The CDR3 loop is CALGEATTTLRLGDRARRLIF. CDR3 in DNA: TGTGCTCTTGGGGAAGCTACCACCACCTTGCGACTGGGGGATAGGGCCCGAAGGCTCATCTTT.

This clone occurred a few times. This rearrangement joins TRDV2 to TRDJ1; 7 nucleotides line up with TRDD3. The length of the CDR3 is 18 residues. V trimming: 2 bases; J trimming: 4 bases; junction bases outside the gene matches: 18. Germline lookup yields CDR1 GEAIGNYY and CDR2 EKD. The CDR3 bases are TGTGCCTGTGACAATCAAAGAACTGGGGTAATAAGGGGCGATAAACTCATCTTT. It specifies CACDNQRTGVIRGDKLIF.

This clone was recorded a few times. The same CDR3 arises from other DNA sequences in this sample as well. The chain combines TRDV1 with TRDJ1, with TRDD3 as a possible D gene (5 bases). Trimming took off 1 base at V and 0 bases at J, with 9 bases between the two ends. CDR3 length: 15 amino acids. The germline V gene has CDR1 TSWWSYY and CDR2 QGS. This CDR3 reads CALGERVGYTDKLIF. The CDR3 region has the DNA TGTGCTCTTGGGGAACGAGTGGGATACACCGATAAACTCATCTTT.

In its sample, this clone was seen a few times. The V and J genes are TRDV1 and TRDJ1, with 7 bases identical to TRDD3. V dropped 2 bases and J dropped 0; count of bases not matched to a gene: 12. The CDR3 consists of 18 residues. CDR1 and CDR2 from the germline V gene are TSWWSYY and QGS. In nucleotides, the CDR3 is TGTGCTCTTGGGGAAAGTTGGAGACTGGGGAGAAACACCGATAAACTCATCTTT. Protein sequence: CALGESWRLGRNTDKLIF.